This TCR beta chain emerged from a study of shared clonotypes between healthy human individuals. Here immunoSEQ multiplex PCR was the method, and the copy in TCRdb shows in-frame clones only, minus some. Of over a million clones in the sample, over 95% were seen once. The germline CDR1 and CDR2 sequences are SGHDT and YYEEEE. There are 14 residues in the CDR3. V lost 4 bases and J 4 bases, leaving 14 bases between the germline ends. This TCR derives from a man aged 25-45 years in good health. This chain joins TRBV5-6 and TRBJ1-2, with a weak D call TRBD1 (6 bases). Specimen: naive CD4+ T cells sorted from blood. Sample subset: CD45RA+ positively selected. Here the CDR3 DNA reads TGTGCCAGCAGCCTGACAGGAGATACCTATGGCTACACCTTC. It translates to CASSLTGDTYGYTF.